Sequencing of this T cell receptor (beta chain) was carried out in a study of blood T cell repertoires in COVID-19. Study in general: Sites in the United States, Italy and Spain provided acute and convalescent COVID-19 samples. T cells, B-cell-depleted T cells, or PBMCs provided the cDNA or gDNA that served as material.

The CDR3 sequence is 16 residues long. Germline values: CDR1 KGHSH, CDR2 LQKENI. Trimming removed 2 bases from V and 0 bases from J, with 13 bases in between. The table came from immunoSEQ multiplex PCR; TCRdb's copy has only in-frame clones and leaves some out. The sample has 130,000 to 150,000 clones, 80% to 90% seen once; the top ten hold roughly 8%. Seattle enrolled patients during active infection and tracked them longitudinally. The J gene is TRBJ1-1, the V gene TRBV18; TRBD1 might be the D (5 bases). The sequencing input was peripheral blood. This TCR was recovered from a woman aged 55-69 years with COVID-19, enrolled during active disease. The CDR3 sequence: CASSPNSQGMNTEAFF. The CDR3 DNA reads as TGTGCCAGCTCACCAAATTCCCAGGGCATGAACACTGAAGCTTTCTTT.